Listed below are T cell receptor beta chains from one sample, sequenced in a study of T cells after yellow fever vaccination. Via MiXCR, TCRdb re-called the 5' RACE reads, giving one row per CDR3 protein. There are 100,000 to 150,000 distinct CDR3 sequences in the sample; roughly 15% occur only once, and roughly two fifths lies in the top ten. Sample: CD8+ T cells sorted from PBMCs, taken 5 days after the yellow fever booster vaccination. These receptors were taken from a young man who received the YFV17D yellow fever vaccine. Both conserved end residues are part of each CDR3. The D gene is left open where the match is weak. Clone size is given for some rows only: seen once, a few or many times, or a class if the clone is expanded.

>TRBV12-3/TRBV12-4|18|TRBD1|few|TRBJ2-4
CASRPGQGALQAKNIQYF
TGTGCCAGCAGGCCGGGACAGGGGGCCCTCCAAGCCAAAAACATTCAGTACTTC
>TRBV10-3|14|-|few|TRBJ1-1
CAILGGPMNTEAFF
TGTGCCATCCTAGGGGGACCCATGAACACTGAAGCTTTCTTT
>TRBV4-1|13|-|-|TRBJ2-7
CASSPYRENEQYF
TGCGCCAGCAGCCCGTACAGGGAGAACGAGCAGTACTTC
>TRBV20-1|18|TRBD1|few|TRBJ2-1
CSARGRTGAHSFYNEQFF
TGCAGTGCTAGGGGCAGGACAGGGGCGCACTCTTTCTACAATGAGCAGTTCTTC
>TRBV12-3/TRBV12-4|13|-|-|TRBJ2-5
CASRGDIQETQYF
TGTGCCAGCAGAGGGGACATCCAAGAGACCCAGTACTTC
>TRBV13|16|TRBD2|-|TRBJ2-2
CASSYARGGPTGELFF
TGTGCCAGCAGCTATGCGCGGGGGGGCCCCACCGGGGAGCTGTTTTTT
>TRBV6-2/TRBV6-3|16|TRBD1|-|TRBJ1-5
CASSYLGQMSNQPQHF
TGTGCCAGCAGTTACCTGGGACAGATGAGCAATCAGCCCCAGCATTTT
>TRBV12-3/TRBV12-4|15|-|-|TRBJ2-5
CASTRGGGGQETQYF
TGTGCCAGCACCCGGGGAGGGGGGGGTCAAGAGACCCAGTACTTC
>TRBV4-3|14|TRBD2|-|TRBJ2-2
CASSPSGGTGELFF
TGCGCCAGCAGCCCTAGCGGGGGCACCGGGGAGCTGTTTTTT
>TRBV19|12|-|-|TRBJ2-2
CASSIGTGELFF
TGTGCCAGTAGTATCGGCACCGGGGAGCTGTTTTTT
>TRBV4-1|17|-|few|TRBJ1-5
CASSQDLRQEGNQPQHF
TGCGCCAGCAGCCAAGATTTACGGCAGGAGGGCAATCAGCCCCAGCATTTT
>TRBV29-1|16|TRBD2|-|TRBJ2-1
CSVDGTSGGRSNEQFF
TGCAGCGTGGATGGGACTAGCGGGGGGAGATCCAATGAGCAGTTCTTC
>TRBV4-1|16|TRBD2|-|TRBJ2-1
CASRSVGGGSYNEQFF
TGCGCCAGCAGATCGGTCGGCGGGGGCTCCTACAATGAGCAGTTCTTC
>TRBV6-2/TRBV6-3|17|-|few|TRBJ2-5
CASSYRPVADPGETQYF
TGTGCCAGCAGTTACCGTCCGGTGGCAGACCCGGGGGAGACCCAGTACTTC
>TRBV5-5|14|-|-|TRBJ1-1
CASSPVRLNTEAFF
TGTGCCAGCAGCCCGGTGAGGTTGAACACTGAAGCTTTCTTT
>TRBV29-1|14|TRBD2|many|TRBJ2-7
CSGAGTSGTYEQYF
TGCAGCGGTGCCGGGACTAGCGGGACCTACGAGCAGTACTTC
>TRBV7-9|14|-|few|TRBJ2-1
CASSFTSPYNEQFF
TGTGCCAGCAGCTTCACCAGCCCCTACAATGAGCAGTTCTTC
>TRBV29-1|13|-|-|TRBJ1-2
CSVEDTGNYGYTF
TGCAGCGTTGAAGATACAGGAAACTATGGCTACACCTTC
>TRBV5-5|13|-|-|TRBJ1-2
CASSLEQGYGYTF
TGTGCCAGCAGTTTGGAGCAGGGATATGGCTACACCTTC
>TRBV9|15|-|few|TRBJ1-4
CASSVEGTNAMRLFF
TGTGCCAGCAGCGTAGAGGGGACTAATGCGATGCGACTGTTTTTT
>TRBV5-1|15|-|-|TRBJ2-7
CASSVGVGGPDEQYF
TGCGCCAGCAGCGTTGGGGTGGGGGGCCCCGACGAGCAGTACTTC
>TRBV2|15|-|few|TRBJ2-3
CASSDEWNRVDTQYF
TGTGCCAGCAGTGACGAGTGGAATCGGGTGGATACGCAGTATTTT
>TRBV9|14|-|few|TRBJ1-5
CASSVWGAGQPQHF
TGTGCCAGCAGCGTGTGGGGGGCAGGTCAGCCCCAGCATTTT
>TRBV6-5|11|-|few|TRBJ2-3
CASRTLDTQYF
TGTGCCAGCCGAACCTTAGATACGCAGTATTTT
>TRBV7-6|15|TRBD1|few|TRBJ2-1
CASSSGTGAHNEQFF
TGTGCCAGCAGTTCCGGGACAGGGGCCCACAATGAGCAGTTCTTC
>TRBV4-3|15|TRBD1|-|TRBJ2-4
CASSQGTGTKNIQYF
TGCGCCAGCAGCCAAGGGACAGGAACCAAAAACATTCAGTACTTC
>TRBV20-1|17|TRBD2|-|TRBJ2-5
CSAPSPPERGGQETQYF
TGCAGTGCGCCTAGTCCGCCTGAGCGGGGGGGGCAAGAGACCCAGTACTTC
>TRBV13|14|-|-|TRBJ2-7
CASSKRSTEDEQYF
TGTGCCAGCAGCAAGCGATCTACGGAGGACGAGCAGTACTTC
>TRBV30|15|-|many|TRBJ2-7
CAWSAGLPVIYEQYF
TGTGCCTGGAGTGCTGGACTCCCAGTGATTTACGAGCAGTACTTC
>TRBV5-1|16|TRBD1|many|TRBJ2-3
CASSSKQGAFRDTQYF
TGCGCCAGCAGCAGCAAGCAGGGGGCATTCCGAGATACGCAGTATTTT
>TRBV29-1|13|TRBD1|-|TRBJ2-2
CSATGSDTGELFF
TGCAGCGCGACAGGGAGCGACACCGGGGAGCTGTTTTTT
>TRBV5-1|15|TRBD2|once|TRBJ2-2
CASSPGLANTGELFF
TGCGCCAGCAGCCCCGGACTAGCGAACACCGGGGAGCTGTTTTTT
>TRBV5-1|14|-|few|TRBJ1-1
CASSMDPGNTEAFF
TGCGCCAGCAGCATGGACCCTGGGAACACTGAAGCTTTCTTT
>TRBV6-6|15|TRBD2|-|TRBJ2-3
CASSYVAGHTDTQYF
TGTGCCAGCAGTTACGTAGCGGGGCACACAGATACGCAGTATTTT
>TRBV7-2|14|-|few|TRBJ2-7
CASSLGLPGQEQYF
TGTGCCAGCAGCCTTGGACTGCCGGGTCAGGAGCAGTACTTC
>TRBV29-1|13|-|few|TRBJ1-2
CSVWGGMGYGYTF
TGCAGCGTCTGGGGGGGTATGGGCTATGGCTACACCTTC
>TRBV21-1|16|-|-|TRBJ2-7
CASSKHRGGGSYEQYF
TGTGCCAGCAGCAAACACCGGGGCGGAGGAAGCTACGAGCAGTACTTC
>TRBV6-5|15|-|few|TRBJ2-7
CASSNEQGLVGEQYF
TGTGCCAGCAGTAACGAACAGGGATTGGTTGGGGAGCAGTACTTC
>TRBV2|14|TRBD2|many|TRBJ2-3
CASTGAGTSDTQYF
TGTGCCAGCACCGGGGCCGGGACTAGTGATACGCAGTATTTT
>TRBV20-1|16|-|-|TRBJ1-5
CSARAVPGTRNQPQHF
TGCAGTGCTAGAGCGGTCCCGGGGACCCGCAATCAGCCCCAGCATTTT
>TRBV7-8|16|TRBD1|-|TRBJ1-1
CASSSLTGIRVTEAFF
TGTGCCAGCAGCTCACTGACAGGGATACGTGTCACTGAAGCTTTCTTT
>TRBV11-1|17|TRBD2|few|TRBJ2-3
CASSPRLTSGATDTQYF
TGTGCCAGCAGCCCAAGATTGACTAGCGGGGCGACAGATACGCAGTATTTT
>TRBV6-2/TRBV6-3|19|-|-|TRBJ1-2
CASSYPNPGRSFSNYGYTF
TGTGCCAGCAGTTACCCCAACCCGGGACGGAGCTTTTCGAACTATGGCTACACCTTC
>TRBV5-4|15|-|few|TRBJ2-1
CASSLGPGAYNEQFF
TGTGCCAGCAGCTTGGGTCCAGGGGCCTACAATGAGCAGTTCTTC
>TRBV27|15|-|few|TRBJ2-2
CASSSSQASTGELFF
TGTGCCAGCAGTTCGTCACAGGCCTCCACCGGGGAGCTGTTTTTT
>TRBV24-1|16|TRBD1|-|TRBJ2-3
CATSDVRDRGADTQYF
TGTGCCACCAGTGATGTCCGGGACAGGGGGGCAGATACGCAGTATTTT
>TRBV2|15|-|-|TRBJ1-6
CASSEGADLGSPLHF
TGTGCCAGCAGTGAAGGGGCAGACCTCGGCTCACCCCTCCACTTT
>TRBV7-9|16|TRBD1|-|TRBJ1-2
CASSPGQGARDYGYTF
TGTGCCAGCAGTCCGGGACAGGGGGCGAGGGACTATGGCTACACCTTC